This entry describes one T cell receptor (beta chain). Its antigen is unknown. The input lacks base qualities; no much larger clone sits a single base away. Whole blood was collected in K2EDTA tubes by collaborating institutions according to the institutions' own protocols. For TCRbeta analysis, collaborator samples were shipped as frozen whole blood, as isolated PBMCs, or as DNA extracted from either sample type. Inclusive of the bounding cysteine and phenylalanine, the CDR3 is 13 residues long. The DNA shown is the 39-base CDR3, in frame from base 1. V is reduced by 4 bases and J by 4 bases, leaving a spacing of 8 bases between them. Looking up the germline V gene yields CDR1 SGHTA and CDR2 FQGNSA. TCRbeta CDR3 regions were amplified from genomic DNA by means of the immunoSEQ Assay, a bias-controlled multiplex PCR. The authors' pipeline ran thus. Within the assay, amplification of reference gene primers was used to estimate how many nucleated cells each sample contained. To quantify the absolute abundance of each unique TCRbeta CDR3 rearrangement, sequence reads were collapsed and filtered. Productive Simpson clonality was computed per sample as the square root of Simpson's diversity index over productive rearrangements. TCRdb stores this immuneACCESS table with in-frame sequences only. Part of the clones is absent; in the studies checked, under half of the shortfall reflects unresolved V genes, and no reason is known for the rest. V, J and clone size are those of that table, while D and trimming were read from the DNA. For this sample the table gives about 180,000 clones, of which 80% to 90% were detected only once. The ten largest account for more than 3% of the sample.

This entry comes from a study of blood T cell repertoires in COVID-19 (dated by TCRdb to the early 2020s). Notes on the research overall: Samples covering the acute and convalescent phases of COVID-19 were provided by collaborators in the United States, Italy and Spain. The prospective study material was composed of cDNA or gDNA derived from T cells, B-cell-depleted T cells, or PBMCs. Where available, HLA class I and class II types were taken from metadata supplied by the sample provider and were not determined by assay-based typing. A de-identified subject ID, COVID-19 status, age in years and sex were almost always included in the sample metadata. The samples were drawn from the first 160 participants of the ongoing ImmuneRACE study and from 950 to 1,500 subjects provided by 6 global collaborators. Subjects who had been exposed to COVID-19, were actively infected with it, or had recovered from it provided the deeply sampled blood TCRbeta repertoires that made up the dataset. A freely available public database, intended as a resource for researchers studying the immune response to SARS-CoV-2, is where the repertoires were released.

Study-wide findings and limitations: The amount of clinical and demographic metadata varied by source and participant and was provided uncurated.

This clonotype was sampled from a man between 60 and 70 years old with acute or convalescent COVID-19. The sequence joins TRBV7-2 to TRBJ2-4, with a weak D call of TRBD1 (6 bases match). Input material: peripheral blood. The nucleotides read TGTGCCAGCAGCTCTGGACAGAAAAACATTCAGTACTTC. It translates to CASSSGQKNIQYF.